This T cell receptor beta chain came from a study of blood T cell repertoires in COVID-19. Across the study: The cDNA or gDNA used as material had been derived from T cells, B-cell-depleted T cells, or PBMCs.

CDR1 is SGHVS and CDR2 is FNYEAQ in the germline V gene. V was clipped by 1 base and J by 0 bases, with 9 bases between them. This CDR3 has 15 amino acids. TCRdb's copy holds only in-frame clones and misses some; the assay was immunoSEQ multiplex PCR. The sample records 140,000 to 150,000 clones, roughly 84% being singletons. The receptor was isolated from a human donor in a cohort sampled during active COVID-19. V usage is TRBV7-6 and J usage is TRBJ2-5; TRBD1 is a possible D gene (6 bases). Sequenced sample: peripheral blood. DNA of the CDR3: TGTGCCAGCAGCTTAGATAGGACAGACCAAGAGACCCAGTACTTC. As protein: CASSLDRTDQETQYF.